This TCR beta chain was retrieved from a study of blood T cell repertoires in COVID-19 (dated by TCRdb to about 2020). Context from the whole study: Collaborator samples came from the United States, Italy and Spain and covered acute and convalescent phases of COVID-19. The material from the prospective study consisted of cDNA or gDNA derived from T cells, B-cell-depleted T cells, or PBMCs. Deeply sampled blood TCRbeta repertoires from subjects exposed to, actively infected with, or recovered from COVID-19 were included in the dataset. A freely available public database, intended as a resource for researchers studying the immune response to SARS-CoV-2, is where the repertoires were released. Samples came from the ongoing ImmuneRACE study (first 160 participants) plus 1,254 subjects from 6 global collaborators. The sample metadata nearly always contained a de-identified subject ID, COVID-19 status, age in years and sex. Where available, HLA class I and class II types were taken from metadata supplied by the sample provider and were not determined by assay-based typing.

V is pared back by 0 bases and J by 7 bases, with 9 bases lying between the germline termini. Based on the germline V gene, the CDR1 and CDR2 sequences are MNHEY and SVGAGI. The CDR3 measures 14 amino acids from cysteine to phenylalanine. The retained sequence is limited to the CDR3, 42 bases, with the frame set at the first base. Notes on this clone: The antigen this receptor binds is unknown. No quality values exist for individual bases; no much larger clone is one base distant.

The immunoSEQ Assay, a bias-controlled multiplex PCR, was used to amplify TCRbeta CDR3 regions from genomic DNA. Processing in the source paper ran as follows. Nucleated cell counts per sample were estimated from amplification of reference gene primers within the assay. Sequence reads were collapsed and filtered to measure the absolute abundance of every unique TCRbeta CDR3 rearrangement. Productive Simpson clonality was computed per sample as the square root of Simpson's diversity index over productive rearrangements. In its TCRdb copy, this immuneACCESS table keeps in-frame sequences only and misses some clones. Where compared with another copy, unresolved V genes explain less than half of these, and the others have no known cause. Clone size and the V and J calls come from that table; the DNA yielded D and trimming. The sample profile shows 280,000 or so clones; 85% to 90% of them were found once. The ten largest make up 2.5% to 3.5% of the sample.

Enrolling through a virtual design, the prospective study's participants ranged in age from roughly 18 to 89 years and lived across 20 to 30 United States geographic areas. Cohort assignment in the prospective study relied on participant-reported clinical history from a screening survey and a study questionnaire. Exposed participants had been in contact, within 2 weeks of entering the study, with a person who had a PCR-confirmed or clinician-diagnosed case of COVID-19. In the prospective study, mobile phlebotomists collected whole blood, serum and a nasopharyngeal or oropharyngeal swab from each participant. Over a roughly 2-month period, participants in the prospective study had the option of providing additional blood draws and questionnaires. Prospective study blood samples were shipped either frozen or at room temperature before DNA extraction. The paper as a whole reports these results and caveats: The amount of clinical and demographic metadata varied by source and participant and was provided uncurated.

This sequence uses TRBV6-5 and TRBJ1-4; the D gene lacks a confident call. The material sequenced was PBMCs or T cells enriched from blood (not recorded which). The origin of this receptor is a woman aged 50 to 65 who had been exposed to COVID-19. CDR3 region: CASSYSERFEKLFF. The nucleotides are TGTGCCAGCAGTTACTCGGAGCGGTTTGAAAAACTGTTTTTT.